The 25 T cell receptor beta chains in this list originate from one sample, sequenced in a study of T cell responses to AZD1222 COVID-19 vaccine. The repertoire was sequenced with immunoSEQ multiplex PCR; TCRdb's copy has only in-frame clones and lacks some. The sample records roughly 90,000 clones, over 85% being singletons. Specimen: peripheral blood, collected 28 days after the second AZD1222 dose. These receptors originate from an adult who received the AZD1222 COVID-19 vaccine.

The chain couples TRBV6-1 to TRBJ1-2, with 7 bases that match TRBD1. The CDR3 contains 14 residues. Trimming at V came to 3 bases and at J to 8 bases, leaving 9 bases not matched to a gene. Germline CDR1 MNHNS, CDR2 SASEGT. The CDR3 sequence is CASSDLGQAVGYTF. CDR3 coding DNA: TGTGCCAGCAGTGACCTCGGACAGGCTGTGGGCTACACCTTC.

This sequence joins TRBV3-1 (or the pseudogene TRBV3-2) and TRBJ1-5; a weak D match, TRBD1 (6 bases). The CDR3 spans 16 residues. Trimming shortened V by 0 bases and J by 1 base, and 10 bases separated the two germline ends. Looked up from germline, CDR1 is LGHDT and CDR2 is YNNKEL (reference sequence). The CDR3 bases are TGTGCCAGCAGCCAAGAAGGCAGGGGAAGCAATCAGCCCCAGCATTTT. Amino acid sequence: CASSQEGRGSNQPQHF.

V is TRBV29-1 and J is TRBJ1-2, with 8 bases fitting TRBD1. J gave up 6 bases and V 4 bases, and 10 bases lay outside the gene matches. This CDR3 has 14 amino acids. Germline V lookup: CDR1 SQVTM, CDR2 ANQGSEA. The chain's CDR3 is CSVARVQGVDGYTF. CDR3 nucleotides: TGCAGCGTTGCGCGTGTACAGGGGGTAGATGGCTACACCTTC.

The rearrangement joins TRBV29-1 to TRBJ2-1; unclear D gene. CDR1 and CDR2 from the germline V gene are SQVTM and ANQGSEA. The CDR3 has 14 amino acids. Trimming stripped 2 bases from V and 6 bases from J, with 14 bases between. For the CDR3, the DNA is TGCAGCGTTGAACGCAGGAATACCCCCAATGAGCAGTTCTTC. Amino acid sequence: CSVERRNTPNEQFF.

The chain joins TRBV9 to TRBJ1-1, with D tentatively TRBD1 (6 bases). The CDR3 is made up of 14 amino acids. Germline CDR1 SGDLS, CDR2 YYNGEE. Trimming pared 3 bases from V and 1 base from J, leaving 10 bases between. CDR3 coding DNA: TGTGCCAGCAGCGCTGGGGGACAGAACACTGAAGCTTTCTTT. Translating gives CASSAGGQNTEAFF.

V usage is TRBV6-4 and J usage is TRBJ2-2; 8 bases fit TRBD1. The ends lost 5 bases at V and 4 bases at J; junction bases unmatched: 6. CDR3 length: 15 residues. The V gene's germline CDR1 is MRHNA and CDR2 SNTAGT. The CDR3 DNA is TGTGCCAGCAGTCCTCAGGGGGCAGGCACCGGGGAGCTGTTTTTT. As protein: CASSPQGAGTGELFF.

This chain joins TRBV9 and TRBJ1-5; TRBD1 might be the D (5 bases). V lost 3 bases and J lost 7, with 14 bases in between. Germline values: CDR1 SGDLS, CDR2 YYNGEE. The CDR3 has 14 amino acids. DNA for the CDR3: TGTGCCAGCAGCGCCCTGACCGGGGGGCAGCCCCAGCATTTT. Amino acid sequence: CASSALTGGQPQHF. The variable domain in full, completed from reference TRBV9 and TRBJ1-5, reads DSGVTQTPKHLITATGQRVTLRCSPRSGDLSVYWYQQSLDQGLQFLIQYYNGEERAKGNILERFSAQQFPDLHSELNLSSLELGDSALYFCASSALTGGQPQHFGDGTRLSIL.

In nucleotides, the CDR3 is TGTGCCAGTAGTCCCTCCGGGACAGTTTTTTCGGAGACCCAGTACTTC. Residues: CASSPSGTVFSETQYF. The chain is built from TRBV19 and TRBJ2-5; 7 bases map to TRBD1. This CDR3 contains 16 residues. CDR1 and CDR2 from the germline V gene are LNHDA and SQIVND (reference sequence). The V segment lost 5 bases and the J segment 5 bases; nucleotides outside the gene matches: 14. The full variable domain, rest sourced from reference TRBV19 and TRBJ2-5, is DGGITQSPKYLFRKEGQNVTLSCEQNLNHDAMYWYRQDPGQGLRLIYYSQIVNDFQKGDIAEGYSVSREKKESFPLTVTSAQKNPTAFYLCASSPSGTVFSETQYFGPGTRLLVL.

The V call is TRBV7-9, the J call TRBJ2-3; D might be TRBD2 (5 bases). Germline V gives CDR1 SEHNR, CDR2 FQNEAQ (reference sequence). V was shortened by 1 base and J by 0 bases, with 11 bases between the two germline ends. There are 16 residues in the CDR3. The CDR3 DNA sequence: TGTGCCAGCAGCTTAGGAGTAGCGAGCAGCACAGATACGCAGTATTTT. It yields the protein CASSLGVASSTDTQYF. Based on the CDR3 plus reference TRBV7-9 and TRBJ2-3, the full variable domain is DTGVSQNPRHKITKRGQNVTFRCDPISEHNRLYWYRQTLGQGPEFLTYFQNEAQLEKSRLLSDRFSAERPKGSFSTLEIQRTEQGDSAMYLCASSLGVASSTDTQYFGPGTRLTVL.

The genes are TRBV19 and TRBJ1-1; 7 bases are shared with TRBD1. The CDR3 is 14 amino acids. The ends lost 7 bases at V and 4 bases at J; junction bases unmatched: 9. CDR1 is LNHDA, CDR2 SQIVND, per germline (reference sequence). CDR3 bases: TGTGCCAGTAAAGGACAGGCCAGGGGCACTGAAGCTTTCTTT. Translated, it gives CASKGQARGTEAFF.

This clone was seen a handful of times. The CDR3 reads CASSDQDARTNSPLHF. The CDR3 coding sequence is TGTGCCAGCAGCGACCAGGACGCGAGAACGAATTCACCCCTCCACTTT. The J gene is TRBJ1-6, the V gene TRBV2; D is unresolved. The V gene lost 6 bases and the J gene lost 7 bases, with 19 bases spanning the gap. CDR3 size: 16 residues. Germline CDR1 reads SNHLY; CDR2 reads FYNNEI.

This chain links TRBV7-9 with TRBJ2-2, with TRBD2 identical over 9 bases. V shed 6 bases and J 3 bases; nucleotides not matched to a gene: 5. The CDR3 spans 15 residues. In germline, CDR1 is SEHNR, CDR2 FQNEAQ (reference sequence). Here the CDR3 reads CASRFSGGDTGELFF. CDR3 DNA: TGTGCCAGCAGATTTAGCGGGGGCGACACCGGGGAGCTGTTTTTT.

The chain links TRBV7-8 to TRBJ1-2, with D unresolved. The CDR3 has 13 amino acids. V lost 1 base and J 2 bases, leaving 5 bases between the germline ends. The germline V gene has CDR1 SGHVS and CDR2 FQNEAQ. The CDR3 spells CASSLGGNYGYTF. The CDR3 DNA follows: TGTGCCAGCAGCTTAGGCGGGAACTATGGCTACACCTTC.

The chain links TRBV14 to TRBJ2-5; D gene uncertain. Per the germline V gene, CDR1 is SGHDN and CDR2 is FVKESK. With 3 bases removed from V and 4 bases from J, the gap between germline ends came to 3 bases. The CDR3 loop spans 11 amino acids. The CDR3 sequence is CASSHGETQYF. The CDR3 DNA reads TGTGCCAGCAGCCACGGAGAGACCCAGTACTTC.

Concerning this clone itself: One junction end disagrees with the germline gene, perhaps due to a read error. The chain combines TRBV12-3 or TRBV12-4 with TRBJ1-3; no reliable D call. There are 13 residues in the CDR3. This CDR3 is CASSLARENTIYF. The CDR3 nucleotides read TGTGCCAGCAGCTTAGCGCGGGAAAACACCATATATTTT.

The chain is built from TRBV4-3 and TRBJ2-2; possibly TRBD1 for D (6 bases). This CDR3 is 17 amino acids long. V lost 0 bases and J lost 7, with 18 bases in between. Germline assignment: CDR1 LGHNA and CDR2 YSLEER. The CDR3 here is CASSQEHRAYWIGELFF. The CDR3, as DNA: TGCGCCAGCAGCCAAGAGCACAGGGCGTATTGGATCGGGGAGCTGTTTTTT.

The gene calls are TRBV7-2 and TRBJ1-4; no clear D gene. In germline, CDR1 is SGHTA, CDR2 FQGNSA. This CDR3 is 15 amino acids long. Trimming removed 3 bases at V and 4 bases at J, with 12 bases between. The DNA of the CDR3 is TGTGCCAGCAGCTTTTATCCCCTCCGTAATGAAAAACTGTTTTTT. Translation gives CASSFYPLRNEKLFF.

The chain uses TRBV5-1 and TRBJ1-6, with D unclear. V dropped 4 bases and J dropped 8 bases, with 10 bases sitting between them. The CDR3 covers 13 residues. Germline V gives CDR1 SGHRS, CDR2 YFSETQ. CDR3 nucleotides: TGCGCCAGCAGCCGAACTATAGATTCACCCCTCCACTTT. It encodes CASSRTIDSPLHF.

The CDR3 region has the DNA TGTGCCAGCAGCCAAGATGTGGGGACCCAGTACTTC. This sequence encodes CASSQDVGTQYF. The chain links TRBV3-1 (or the pseudogene TRBV3-2) to TRBJ2-5; D gene uncertain. The CDR3 extends over 12 amino acids. Germline CDR1 and CDR2: LGHDT and YNNKEL (reference sequence). V lost 0 bases, J lost 7 bases, and 6 bases lay in between.

The chain uses TRBV6-4 and TRBJ2-6; tentatively, D is TRBD1 or TRBD2 (5 bases each). V was pared by 5 bases and J by 1 base, with 18 bases between. CDR3 length: 18 amino acids. CDR1 MRHNA and CDR2 SNTAGT come from the germline V gene. The CDR3 DNA follows: TGTGCCAGCAGTCCGAGTGGGGGTCCCTATTCTGGGGCCAACGTCCTGACTTTC. It translates to CASSPSGGPYSGANVLTF.

This sequence joins TRBV5-1 and TRBJ2-5; no reliable D call. The CDR3 covers 16 residues. Trimming removed 0 bases from V and 5 bases from J, with 17 bases in between. The germline CDR1 and CDR2 sequences are SGHRS and YFSETQ. The CDR3 nucleotides read TGCGCCAGCAGCTTGGCCTTCGCCCAAGTTGGCGAGACCCAGTACTTC. It translates to CASSLAFAQVGETQYF.

The gene calls are TRBV3-1 (or the pseudogene TRBV3-2) and TRBJ1-1, with unresolved D. The CDR3 is 14 amino acids. Germline CDR1 LGHDT, CDR2 YNNKEL (reference sequence). Trimming took 2 bases from V and 0 from J, leaving 7 bases between them. The CDR3 reads CASSQTAMNTEAFF. The CDR3 DNA reads TGTGCCAGCAGCCAAACAGCTATGAACACTGAAGCTTTCTTT.

The chain recombines TRBV4-1 with TRBJ2-7; D ambiguous. This CDR3 spans 14 amino acids. The V gene's germline CDR1 is MGHRA and CDR2 YSYEKL. Trimming left V 0 bases short and J 2 bases short, with 8 bases between. Here the CDR3 reads CASSQEGPTYEQYF. The CDR3 DNA sequence: TGCGCCAGCAGCCAAGAAGGGCCCACCTACGAGCAGTACTTC.

V is TRBV2 and J is TRBJ2-7, with 11 bases identical to TRBD2. J lost 0 bases, V lost 4 bases, and 14 bases had no gene match. Germline CDR1 and CDR2: SNHLY and FYNNEI. This CDR3 comprises 19 residues. Here the CDR3 DNA reads TGTGCCAGCAGTGTAAGACTAGCGGGGAAAGCTACCGACTCCTACGAGCAGTACGTC. Translation: CASSVRLAGKATDSYEQYV.

This chain connects TRBV5-5 to TRBJ2-7, with D possibly matching TRBD1 (6 bases). CDR3 length: 14 amino acids. CDR1 SGHKS and CDR2 YYEKEE come from the germline V gene (reference sequence). Trimming cost V 4 bases and J 3 bases, with 14 bases left between them. The CDR3 coding sequence is TGTGCCAGCAGCCCGCAGGACAGATTCTACGAGCAGTACTTC. It codes for CASSPQDRFYEQYF. Filled out from reference TRBV5-5 and TRBJ2-7, the complete variable domain reads DAGVTQSPTHLIKTRGQQVTLRCSPISGHKSVSWYQQVLGQGPQFIFQYYEKEERGRGNFPDRFSARQFPNYSSELNVNALLLGDSALYLCASSPQDRFYEQYFGPGTRLTVT.